These T cell receptor beta chains were read from a single sample in a study of CD8+ T cells in alopecia areata. The table came from immunoSEQ multiplex PCR; TCRdb's copy has only in-frame clones and leaves some out. The sample records about 56,000 clones, about 96% being singletons. The input for sequencing was CD8+ T cells sorted from blood, taken at week 0. The receptors were gathered from a human donor with alopecia areata. The CDR3 runs from the conserved cysteine through the conserved F or W. Fields, in order: D gene, V gene, clone size, J gene, CDR3 DNA, CDR3 protein. D genes are given only for firm matches. Clone size appears in some rows only: once, few, many, or a class for an expanded clone.

-	TRBV4-2	-	TRBJ2-5	TGTGCCAGCAGCCAAGATTGGGGGGAGGCTAGCGTTGAGACCCAGTACTTC	CASSQDWGEASVETQYF
TRBD1	TRBV7-9	-	TRBJ1-6	TGTGCCAGCAGCTTAGCGCTAAACGTTGCAGGGGGAAATTCACCCCTCCACTTT	CASSLALNVAGGNSPLHF
-	TRBV7-9	-	TRBJ1-3	TGTGCCAGCAGCTCCTGGATTGGGGGAAACACCATATATTTT	CASSSWIGGNTIYF
TRBD1	TRBV9	-	TRBJ2-1	TGTGCCAGCAGCGTACCGGGACAGGGGTTCTACAATGAGCAGTTCTTC	CASSVPGQGFYNEQFF
-	TRBV7-2	-	TRBJ2-2	TGTGCCAGCAGCTTATCCGGGGGTACCACCGGGGAGCTGTTTTTT	CASSLSGGTTGELFF
TRBD2	TRBV4-2	-	TRBJ2-5	TGTGCCAGCAGCCAGAAGATTGGGCTAGCGGGGGGGGAGACCCAGTACTTC	CASSQKIGLAGGETQYF
TRBD1	TRBV29-1	-	TRBJ2-1	TGCAGCGTTGAATTCCCTACCGGGACAGGCGCTACGTTCTTC	CSVEFPTGTGATFF
-	TRBV7-7	-	TRBJ2-7	TGTGCTAGCAGCTTAGTGCCAGGGTCCATCGACGAGCAGTACTTC	CASSLVPGSIDEQYF
-	TRBV27	-	TRBJ1-1	TGTGCCAGCAGTTTATCCTCCCCCACAGGGAACACTGAAGCTTTCTTT	CASSLSSPTGNTEAFF
-	TRBV7-9	-	TRBJ2-5	TGTGCCAGTGGAGTTGCGGACAAGATATCCCAGTACTTC	CASGVADKISQYF
-	TRBV6-5	-	TRBJ1-6	TGTGCCAGCAGGGAGGCCTACTATAATTCACCCCTCCACTTT	CASREAYYNSPLHF
TRBD1	TRBV6-1	-	TRBJ2-7	TGTGCCAGCAGTGAGCTGACAGGGGGCTATGACGAGCAGTACTTC	CASSELTGGYDEQYF
TRBD2	TRBV7-3	-	TRBJ2-1	TGTGCCAGCAGCGCGGGGGGCTACAATGAGCAGTTCTTC	CASSAGGYNEQFF
-	TRBV14	-	TRBJ2-5	TGTGCCAGCAGCCAAAGGCGGATGCAAGAGACCCAGTACTTC	CASSQRRMQETQYF
TRBD1	TRBV27	-	TRBJ1-2	TGTGCCAGCAGATGGGACAGGGGAGCATACTATGGCTACACCTTC	CASRWDRGAYYGYTF
TRBD2	TRBV9	-	TRBJ2-3	TGTGCCAGCAGCGTAGGTAGCGGGGGAGATACGCAGTATTTT	CASSVGSGGDTQYF
-	TRBV5-1	-	TRBJ2-5	TGCGCCAGCAGCTTGGCCGAGAGACAAGAGACCCAGTACTTC	CASSLAERQETQYF
TRBD2	TRBV4-1	-	TRBJ2-2	TGCGCCAGCAGCCAAGAGGGGACTAGCACCGGGGAGCTGTTTTTT	CASSQEGTSTGELFF
-	TRBV19	-	TRBJ2-7	TGTGCCAGTAGTTTCGGGGACGAGCAGTACTTC	CASSFGDEQYF
-	TRBV21-1	-	TRBJ2-6	TGTGCCAGCAGCAAATGCCCGACAGGGCGCTTTACTGGGGCCAACGTCCTGACTTTC	CASSKCPTGRFTGANVLTF
TRBD1	TRBV13	-	TRBJ2-1	TGTGCCAGCAGCTTAGAGGGACAGTCCTACAATGAGCAGTTCTTC	CASSLEGQSYNEQFF
TRBD2	TRBV19	-	TRBJ2-1	TGTGCCAGTAGTACGGGGGGATACAATGAGCAGTTCTTC	CASSTGGYNEQFF
TRBD1	TRBV15	-	TRBJ2-1	TGTGCCACCACACGGGACAGGACAACTATCCATGAGCAGTTCTTC	CATTRDRTTIHEQFF
-	TRBV5-1	-	TRBJ2-5	TGCGCCAGCAGCTCCGAGGACTACCCTCAAGAGACCCAGTACTTC	CASSSEDYPQETQYF
-	TRBV6-5	-	TRBJ2-7	TGTGCCAGCAGTGGGGTCCCGGCAACCTACGAGCAGTACTTC	CASSGVPATYEQYF
TRBD2	TRBV29-1	-	TRBJ2-1	TGCAGCGTTGCTAGCGGGGGGGAGAATTACAATGAGCAGTTCTTC	CSVASGGENYNEQFF
-	TRBV29-1	-	TRBJ1-2	TGCAGCGTTGAAGATCGGGGTGTCGATGGCTACACCTTC	CSVEDRGVDGYTF
-	TRBV15	once	TRBJ2-7	TGTGCCACCAGCGACGGGGTCTCCTACGAGCAGTACTTC	CATSDGVSYEQYF
-	TRBV7-8	-	TRBJ1-1	TGTGCCAGCAGCTTAAAGGGGGGTTTGAACACTGAAGCTTTCTTT	CASSLKGGLNTEAFF
TRBD2	TRBV29-1	-	TRBJ2-3	TGCAGCGTTGAAGGACTAGCGGGGGAAACAGATACGCAGTATTTT	CSVEGLAGETDTQYF
TRBD2	TRBV29-1	-	TRBJ2-1	TGCAGCATTGACCCCAGCGGGGGAGCCAATGAGCAGTTCTTC	CSIDPSGGANEQFF
TRBD1	TRBV11-2	-	TRBJ1-1	TGTGCCAGCAGCCCCCTCCCGGGGACAGAGGACACTGAAGCTTTCTTT	CASSPLPGTEDTEAFF
TRBD1	TRBV19	once	TRBJ1-2	TGTGCCAGTAGTAGCCAGGGGGATGGCTACACCTTC	CASSSQGDGYTF
-	TRBV27	-	TRBJ2-7	TGTGCCAGCAGTACCGGCCCCGGGGCCGAGCAGTACTTC	CASSTGPGAEQYF
TRBD2	TRBV4-3	-	TRBJ2-7	TGCGCCAGCAGCCAAGCTTGGACTAGCGGATCCTACGAGCAGTACTTC	CASSQAWTSGSYEQYF
-	TRBV7-2	-	TRBJ2-1	TGTGCCAGCAGCTTAGAGGGGAGCTCCTACAATGAGCAGTTCTTC	CASSLEGSSYNEQFF
-	TRBV4-1	-	TRBJ2-3	TGCGCCAGCAGCCAAGAGAGCCTCACAGATACGCAGTATTTT	CASSQESLTDTQYF
-	TRBV19	-	TRBJ2-5	TGTGCCAGTAGACTTCGCCTAGGGACTCAAGAGACCCAGTACTTC	CASRLRLGTQETQYF
-	TRBV21-1	-	TRBJ1-1	TGTGCCAGCAGCACAGGGAGCACTGAAGCTTTCTTT	CASSTGSTEAFF
-	TRBV29-1	-	TRBJ2-3	TGCAGCGTTGATGAGGGACCATACACAGATACGCAGTATTTT	CSVDEGPYTDTQYF
TRBD2	TRBV29-1	-	TRBJ2-3	TGCAGCGTTGTACTAGCGGGGTGGGATACGCAGTATTTT	CSVVLAGWDTQYF
-	TRBV7-9	-	TRBJ1-6	TGTGCCAGCAGCTCACTAAGCTCCTATAATTCACCCCTCCACTTT	CASSSLSSYNSPLHF
-	TRBV5-5	-	TRBJ1-2	TGTGCCAGCAGCTTGCGGGGTCTAGGCAACTATGGCTACACCTTC	CASSLRGLGNYGYTF
TRBD2	TRBV11-3	-	TRBJ2-1	TGTGCCAGCAGCTTACGGAGCGGGGGACCTTGGAATGAGCAGTTCTTC	CASSLRSGGPWNEQFF
TRBD1	TRBV5-1	-	TRBJ2-3	TGCGCCAGCAGCTGGAGGGACAGGGGATCTAGCACAGATACGCAGTATTTT	CASSWRDRGSSTDTQYF
-	TRBV29-1	-	TRBJ1-1	TGCAGCGTCGACGATGGGAAGAACACTGAAGCTTTCTTT	CSVDDGKNTEAFF
-	TRBV7-2	-	TRBJ2-5	TGTGCCAGCAGCCCTGTAGCCTACTACATGGGGGAGACCCAGTACTTC	CASSPVAYYMGETQYF
-	TRBV10-2	-	TRBJ2-1	TGCGCCATTAGCAGGGGGGGGCTCAATGAGCAGTTCTTC	CAISRGGLNEQFF
-	TRBV4-1	once	TRBJ2-7	TGCGCCAGCAGCCAAGATCGAGGGAACGAGCAGTACTTC	CASSQDRGNEQYF
-	TRBV4-2	-	TRBJ2-1	TGTGCCAGCAGCCAAGCAGCGGAATACAATGAGCAGTTCTTC	CASSQAAEYNEQFF
TRBD2	TRBV29-1	-	TRBJ2-7	TGCAGCGTTGAAGGTCTCACGTCCGGGACTAGCGGCTACGAGCAGTACTTC	CSVEGLTSGTSGYEQYF